Below are 7 T cell receptor beta chains sequenced from a single sample in a study of tumor-infiltrating lymphocytes in primary liver carcinoma. Co-extraction of both nucleic acids (RNA and DNA) used roughly 20-33 mg of unsorted bulk tissue. TCR beta cDNA was reverse-transcribed from around 0.55 ug of total RNA. The reaction used a constant-region primer and ProtoScript II reverse transcriptase. Three nested multiplex PCR rounds of slightly modified ARM-PCR generated TCR beta libraries. TRBV1-TRBV30 forward primers and a C-beta reverse primer were used in the first two PCR rounds, which each ran for about 10 cycles. TCRdb analysed the multiplex PCR reads with MiXCR anew, one entry per CDR3 protein. The sample contains 100,000 to 150,000 distinct CDR3 sequences, roughly three fifths of which appear only once. Sequences were obtained from liver tumor tissue from sampling region 1. Indicated subset: tumor region T1, superior pole. The receptor source for this set is a woman aged 55-75 years with primary liver carcinoma and hepatitis B virus infection.

Notes on this clonotype: A much larger clone lies one base from this, so it may be a read error. The chain couples TRBV6-2 or TRBV6-3 to TRBJ2-4, with 7 positions matching TRBD1. The CDR3 has 16 amino acids. Per germline, CDR1 MNHEY and CDR2 SVGEGT. CDR3 sequence reads: CASNYSSMTGTGIQYF. CDR3 nucleotides: TGTGCCAGCAATTACTCTTCCATGACAGGGACGGGCATTCAGTACTTC.

This clonotype came up many times. The chain uses TRBV5-6 and TRBJ2-1, with 7 bases lining up with TRBD1. The CDR3 runs 15 residues. The germline CDR1 and CDR2 sequences are SGHDT and YYEEEE. Unmatched junction bases numbered 9, after V lost 4 bases and J lost 5 bases. The CDR3 here is CASSPFWDRDNEQFF. In nucleotides, the CDR3 is TGTGCCAGCAGCCCCTTCTGGGACAGAGACAATGAGCAGTTCTTC.

As for this clonotype: Germline and junction disagree at one end, which may indicate a read error. The chain links TRBV11-1 to TRBJ2-2, with D possibly being TRBD2 (5 bases). This CDR3 contains 17 residues. Germline CDR1 is SGHAT and CDR2 is FQDESV (reference sequence). CDR3 nucleotides: TGTGTCAGCAGTGCCCGGCCATTCCTAGTTAACACCGGGGAGCTGCTTTTT. It specifies CVSSARPFLVNTGELLF.

Concerning this clonotype itself: In this CDR3 the conserved last residue, phenylalanine or tryptophan, is missing, so a read error is likely. No DNA is shown, since the ends of the CDR3 on it are uncertain; the CDR3 is the one TCRdb lists. The chain has TRBV12-3 or TRBV12-4 and TRBJ2-5; the table calls TRBD2, which could not be checked here. 15 amino acids form the CDR3, both terminal residues included. The CDR3 is CASSSRGSATETQCL.

Of note for this clonotype: The CDR3 ends on some other residue instead of the conserved phenylalanine or tryptophan, so this is likely a read error. The chain has TRBV28 and TRBJ1-5; D is perhaps TRBD1 (5 bases). The CDR3 spans 14 residues. V was cut by 2 bases and J by 1 base, with 6 bases left in between. Germline-derived CDR1 and CDR2 are MDHEN and SYDVKM. As DNA, the CDR3 is TGTGCCAGCAGTTTACGGGACAGCAATCAGCCCCAGCATTAT. Amino acids: CASSLRDSNQPQHY.

About this clonotype itself: This may arise from a read error, as a much more abundant clone is one base away. V is TRBV4-1 and J is TRBJ2-1; D is possibly TRBD1 (6 bases). The CDR3 runs to 18 residues. V shed 1 base and J shed 6 bases, with 22 bases lying between them. Germline V gives CDR1 MGHRA, CDR2 YSYEKL. The CDR3 nucleotides are TGCGCCAGCAGCCAAGTTGGCTTCGGGGCAGGGGTCTGCAATGAGCAGTTCTTC. Amino acids: CASSQVGFGAGVCNEQFF.

There are many counts of this clonotype. The chain joins TRBV6-5 to TRBJ2-2, with 8 bases that match TRBD1. This CDR3 is built from 16 residues. After removal of 6 bases from V and 0 bases from J, the junction contained 6 bases not matched to a gene. Germline assignment: CDR1 MNHEY and CDR2 SVGAGI. This CDR3 reads CASRDTDRANTGELFF. CDR3 sequence (DNA): TGTGCCAGCAGGGACACGGACAGGGCGAACACCGGGGAGCTGTTTTTT.